The 9 T cell receptor beta chains in this list originate from one sample, sequenced in a study of T cell repertoires in Merkel cell carcinoma. TCRdb keeps only in-frame clones here, not all; method: immunoSEQ multiplex PCR. Of 12,000 to 15,000 clones listed, 76% are singletons. The specimen sequenced was tumor tissue. These receptors were obtained from an adult with Merkel cell carcinoma.

The V gene is TRBV19, the J gene TRBJ2-2, with 7 bases lining up with TRBD2. Germline V lookup: CDR1 LNHDA, CDR2 SQIVND (reference sequence). The CDR3 is 18 amino acids. V shed 5 bases and J 2 bases; nucleotides not matched to a gene: 14. The CDR3 coding sequence is TGTGCCAGTAGTTCCTCCTCTAGCGGAGTTCCTAACACCGGGGAGCTGTTTTTT. This sequence encodes CASSSSSSGVPNTGELFF.

In the case of this clone: No DNA is shown, since the ends of the CDR3 on it are uncertain; the CDR3 is the one TCRdb lists. This sequence joins TRBV6-5 and TRBJ1-6. In germline, CDR1 is MNHEY, CDR2 SVGAGI. The CDR3 adds up to 15 amino acids, both ends counted. CDR3 amino acids: CASSLAVDYNSPLHF.

The genes are TRBV19 and TRBJ1-5; D remains ambiguous. This CDR3 is built from 16 residues. V was clipped by 6 bases and J by 0 bases, with 15 bases between them. Germline V gives CDR1 LNHDA, CDR2 SQIVND (reference sequence). CDR3 in amino acids: CASSQFRVYSNQPQHF. Here the CDR3 DNA reads TGTGCCAGTAGCCAGTTCCGGGTGTATAGCAATCAGCCCCAGCATTTT.

This chain connects TRBV2 to TRBJ1-1; D might be TRBD1 (6 bases). Germline CDR1 reads SNHLY; CDR2 reads FYNNEI. V was shortened by 9 bases and J by 2 bases, with 10 bases between the two germline ends. The CDR3 spans 12 residues. The CDR3 region has the DNA TGTGCCAGTTACAGGGTTAACACTGAAGCTTTCTTT. It yields the protein CASYRVNTEAFF.

The chain combines TRBV2 with TRBJ1-2, with 7 bases fitting TRBD1. The germline V gene has CDR1 SNHLY and CDR2 FYNNEI. The CDR3 spans 15 residues. Trimming at V came to 5 bases and at J to 4 bases, leaving 10 bases not matched to a gene. For the CDR3, the DNA is TGTGCCAGCAGTCGGGACAGATCGGTCTCCTATGGCTACACCTTC. Amino acid sequence: CASSRDRSVSYGYTF. The full variable domain, with the rest looked up from reference TRBV2 and TRBJ1-2, is EPEVTQTPSHQVTQMGQEVILRCVPISNHLYFYWYRQILGQKVEFLVSFYNNEISEKSEIFDDQFSVERPDGSNFTLKIRSTKLEDSAMYFCASSRDRSVSYGYTFGSGTRLTVV.

The chain links TRBV6-1 to TRBJ1-6; a possible D gene is TRBD1 (6 bases). CDR1 is MNHNS, CDR2 SASEGT, per germline. The V gene lost 0 bases and the J gene lost 10 bases, with 10 bases spanning the gap. The CDR3 spans 14 residues. The CDR3: CASSEARGRSPLHF. DNA of the CDR3: TGTGCCAGCAGTGAAGCCAGGGGACGATCACCCCTCCACTTT.

Points on this clone: The sample has other DNA sequences that encode this CDR3 too. The chain couples TRBV5-1 to TRBJ1-4; no definite D call. CDR3 size: 14 residues. CDR1 and CDR2 from the germline V gene are SGHRS and YFSETQ. Trimming took off 0 bases at V and 0 bases at J, with 3 bases between the two ends. Written as DNA, the CDR3 is TGCGCCAGCAGCTTGGACTCAACTAATGAAAAACTGTTTTTT. Its translation: CASSLDSTNEKLFF.

The chain employs TRBV30 and TRBJ1-2; D remains unclear. The CDR3 has 14 amino acids. Looked up from germline, CDR1 is GTSNPN and CDR2 is SVGIG (reference sequence). The V and J ends lost 2 bases and 8 bases respectively, with 18 bases between them. CDR3 sequence reads: CAWSHSGLLSGYTF. As DNA, the CDR3 is TGTGCCTGGAGTCACAGTGGGCTTTTGAGCGGCTACACCTTC.

The chain is built from TRBV2 and TRBJ2-3, with 7 bases identical to TRBD2. V shed 6 bases and J 3 bases; nucleotides not matched to a gene: 3. From germline, CDR1 is SNHLY and CDR2 FYNNEI. This CDR3 comprises 13 residues. The CDR3 DNA reads as TGTGCCAGCAGCGGACTAGGGACAGATACGCAGTATTTT. It is translated as CASSGLGTDTQYF.